The clone carrying this TCR beta chain has only one observation. Its antigen is unidentified. This specimen belongs to a study of cytomegalovirus exposure and HLA in healthy donors. Study results and limitations: Specific recognition of CMV antigens was confirmed in vitro for a few chains (all CMV-associated). The study recorded more than 150 TCR beta chains that were cytomegalovirus-associated.

Germline CDR1 is SGHVS and CDR2 is FQNEAQ. Trimming removed 5 bases from V and 4 bases from J; junction bases left unmatched: 9. The CDR3 spans 17 residues. Use of 60 Vbeta and 13 Jbeta primers characterized the PCR. The table came from immunoSEQ multiplex PCR; TCRdb's copy has only in-frame clones and leaves some out. The sample lists about 150,000 clones, around 72% occurring once. The sequence was obtained from a man in his forties in good health and CMV-seronegative. Material: PBMCs. The rearrangement links TRBV7-8 to TRBJ1-6; 9 positions agree with TRBD1. As DNA, the CDR3 is TGTGCCAGCAGCGGAGCACCGGGACAGGGATATAATTCACCCCTCCACTTT. It yields the protein CASSGAPGQGYNSPLHF.